Here is one T cell receptor (beta chain) with its context. Its matching antigen is unknown. The data stem from a study of cytomegalovirus exposure and HLA in healthy donors. Overall study findings and caveats: It was reported that the classifier diagnosed cytomegalovirus status with high specificity and sensitivity in both the original and validation cohorts. The study put 150 to 200 TCR beta chains on its list as cytomegalovirus-associated.

The CDR3 is 15 residues long. The germline gives CDR1 SGHRS, CDR2 YFSETQ. Trimming removed 1 base at V and 2 bases at J, with 12 bases between. The study ran its PCR with 60 Vbeta and 13 Jbeta primers. Sequencing was performed with immunoSEQ multiplex PCR; in TCRdb, only in-frame clones are kept and a portion is missing. The sample consists of 85,000 to 120,000 clones, about 70% of them appearing once. Sequenced: PBMCs. The chain employs TRBV5-1 and TRBJ2-5; D is possibly TRBD2 (6 bases). The sequence came from a female donor in good health and CMV-seronegative. Here the CDR3 reads CASSLRGTGQETQYF. The CDR3 DNA sequence: TGCGCCAGCAGCTTGCGGGGGACGGGTCAAGAGACCCAGTACTTC.